The 16 T cell receptor beta chains below were found in one sample sequenced in a study of CD8+CD57+ T cells in acquired aplastic anemia. Patients selected for sequencing had displayed CD8+CD57+ cell expansion by flow cytometry. Investigators profiled TCR beta VDJ and CDR3 from genomic DNA template. TCRdb re-analysed the reads in MiXCR, keeping a single row per CDR3 protein. Here the sample spans around 200,000 distinct CDR3 sequences, 65% being singletons. The material sequenced was sorted CD4+, CD8+, or CD8+CD57+ T cells (not recorded which) from PBMCs. Receptors originate from a human donor with aplastic anemia.

The chain links TRBV9 to TRBJ2-3; 12 bases line up with TRBD1. Germline CDR1 and CDR2: SGDLS and YYNGEE. The CDR3 length is 17 residues. Trimming at V came to 0 bases and at J to 5 bases, leaving 7 bases not matched to a gene. The CDR3 bases are TGTGCCAGCAGCGTAGTTGGGACAGGGGGCAATATAGATACGCAGTATTTT. This sequence encodes CASSVVGTGGNIDTQYF.

As for this clonotype: Compared with germline, one end of the junction differs, possibly owing to a read error. V is TRBV15 and J is TRBJ2-1, with unresolved D. The CDR3 sequence is 12 residues long. Per germline, CDR1 LNHNV and CDR2 YYDKDF (reference sequence). The CDR3 DNA reads TGTGCCAGCAGCTTATTCCGGAAGGAGCAGTTCTTC. Protein sequence: CASSLFRKEQFF.

The rearrangement joins TRBV15 to TRBJ2-3; 11 bases map to TRBD1. Germline values: CDR1 LNHNV, CDR2 YYDKDF (reference sequence). The CDR3 has 16 amino acids. The V and J ends lost 0 bases and 5 bases, in that order; junction bases with no gene match: 4. The CDR3 loop reads CATSREGTGGLDTQYF. Written as DNA, the CDR3 is TGTGCCACCAGCAGAGAAGGGACAGGGGGTTTAGATACGCAGTATTTT.

The genes are TRBV24-1 and TRBJ2-7; TRBD1 might be the D (5 bases). The CDR3 extends over 14 amino acids. Looked up from germline, CDR1 is KGHDR and CDR2 is SFDVKD. The V gene lost 4 bases and the J gene lost 5 bases, with 14 bases spanning the gap. DNA for the CDR3: TGTGCCACCAGTGACCTCAGGGATGGCAACGAGCAGTACTTC. As protein: CATSDLRDGNEQYF.

Details on this clonotype: Mismatch with germline at one junction end may stem from a read error. The chain links TRBV10-3 to TRBJ2-2, with TRBD2 matching over 7 bases. Germline CDR1 reads ENHRY; CDR2 reads SYGVKD. This CDR3 is built from 14 residues. CDR3: CATHEAGVYNEQFF. The CDR3 coding sequence is TGTGCCACCCACGAGGCGGGAGTTTACAATGAGCAGTTTTTT.

The CDR3 DNA reads TGTGCCAGCAGCTTCGACTATGAAGCTTTCTTT. It yields the protein CASSFDYEAFF. V gene TRBV5-6 combines with J gene TRBJ1-1; D not resolved. CDR1 and CDR2 from the germline V gene are SGHDT and YYEEEE. The CDR3 length is 11 residues. The germline V and J ends were trimmed by 2 bases and 7 bases, with 6 bases remaining between them.

This clonotype was counted once. The junction differs from germline at one of its ends, possibly a read error. The chain employs TRBV30 and TRBJ1-2, with D uncertain. Germline V gene data show CDR1 as GTSNPN and CDR2 as SVGIG (reference sequence). CDR3 size: 14 residues. CDR3: CDWSSDVWGSRCTF. CDR3 sequence (DNA): TGTGACTGGAGTTCAGACGTGTGGGGTTCTCGCTGCACCTTC.

The chain has TRBV15 and TRBJ2-7; TRBD2 matches 7 bases. Germline CDR1 and CDR2: LNHNV and YYDKDF (reference sequence). The length of the CDR3 is 17 residues. Losses at the gene ends were 10 bases for V and 3 bases for J; bases not matched to a gene: 21. The CDR3 is CASSGRIKARESYEQYF. As DNA, the CDR3 is TGTGCCAGCAGTGGACGTATTAAGGCGCGGGAGAGCTACGAGCAGTACTTC.

V is TRBV20-1 and J is TRBJ2-3, with D unresolved. The CDR3 has 12 residues. Germline-derived CDR1 and CDR2 are DFQATT and SNEGSKA (reference sequence). Trimming took 4 bases from V and 0 from J, leaving 5 bases between them. The CDR3 DNA follows: TGCAGTGCTATTCCTAGCACAGATACGCAGTATTTT. Translation gives CSAIPSTDTQYF.

This chain connects TRBV7-9 to TRBJ1-6, with unresolved D. Trimming stripped 1 base from V and 10 bases from J, with 14 bases between. The CDR3 is 15 residues long. CDR1 and CDR2 from the germline V gene are SEHNR and FQNEAQ (reference sequence). CDR3 nucleotides: TGTGCCAGCAGCTTAGGCGGCAGCGTCAACTCACCCCTCCACTTT. Amino acid sequence: CASSLGGSVNSPLHF.

J is TRBJ1-2 and V is TRBV9; D uncertain. The CDR3 totals 15 residues. Germline CDR1 SGDLS, CDR2 YYNGEE. Trimming stripped 3 bases from V and 1 base from J, with 13 bases between. The CDR3 coding sequence is TGTGCCAGCAGCGATGGCGACGGGGATAACTATGGCTACACCTTC. Residues: CASSDGDGDNYGYTF.

The CDR3 spells CSATGNIDRSYEQYF. For the CDR3, the DNA is TGCAGTGCCACAGGGAACATAGACAGGTCCTACGAGCAGTACTTC. The chain employs TRBV20-1 and TRBJ2-7, with D possibly TRBD1 on 6 matching bases. V lost 6 bases and J 1 base, leaving 19 bases between the germline ends. Germline V gives CDR1 DFQATT, CDR2 SNEGSKA (reference sequence). This CDR3 spans 15 amino acids.

The rearrangement uses TRBV2 and TRBJ2-2, with D tentatively TRBD1 (5 bases). With 9 bases removed from V and 1 base from J, the gap between germline ends came to 12 bases. Germline V CDR1 and CDR2: SNHLY, FYNNEI. This CDR3 has 14 amino acids. The CDR3 loop is CASRFRGNTGELFF. DNA for the CDR3: TGTGCCAGTCGGTTTAGGGGGAACACCGGGGAGCTGTTTTTT.

This clonotype was observed a single time. The J gene is TRBJ2-6, the V gene TRBV24-1; D might be TRBD1 (5 bases). The CDR3 consists of 12 residues. Trimming shortened V by 1 base and J by 12 bases, and 6 bases separated the two germline ends. Germline lookup yields CDR1 KGHDR and CDR2 SFDVKD. The CDR3 loop is CATSDLRGVLTF. CDR3 coding DNA: TGTGCCACCAGTGATTTAAGGGGCGTCCTGACTTTC.

There are many counts of this clonotype. The genes are TRBV6-4 and TRBJ2-3; 10 nucleotides agree with TRBD1. CDR1 is MRHNA and CDR2 is SNTAGT in the germline V gene. The CDR3 consists of 15 residues. Losses at the gene ends were 3 bases for V and 6 bases for J; bases not matched to a gene: 6. This CDR3 is CASSEGGQGIDTQYF. The DNA of the CDR3 is TGTGCCAGCAGTGAAGGGGGACAGGGGATCGATACGCAGTATTTT.

V is TRBV7-9 and J is TRBJ2-7; 8 positions match TRBD1. The CDR3 is 16 amino acids. After removal of 1 base from V and 0 bases from J, the junction contained 5 bases not matched to a gene. Germline CDR1 reads SEHNR; CDR2 reads FQNEAQ (reference sequence). CDR3 region: CASSLDSRGHSYEQYF. The CDR3 nucleotides read TGTGCCAGCAGCTTAGATAGCAGGGGGCACTCCTACGAGCAGTACTTC.